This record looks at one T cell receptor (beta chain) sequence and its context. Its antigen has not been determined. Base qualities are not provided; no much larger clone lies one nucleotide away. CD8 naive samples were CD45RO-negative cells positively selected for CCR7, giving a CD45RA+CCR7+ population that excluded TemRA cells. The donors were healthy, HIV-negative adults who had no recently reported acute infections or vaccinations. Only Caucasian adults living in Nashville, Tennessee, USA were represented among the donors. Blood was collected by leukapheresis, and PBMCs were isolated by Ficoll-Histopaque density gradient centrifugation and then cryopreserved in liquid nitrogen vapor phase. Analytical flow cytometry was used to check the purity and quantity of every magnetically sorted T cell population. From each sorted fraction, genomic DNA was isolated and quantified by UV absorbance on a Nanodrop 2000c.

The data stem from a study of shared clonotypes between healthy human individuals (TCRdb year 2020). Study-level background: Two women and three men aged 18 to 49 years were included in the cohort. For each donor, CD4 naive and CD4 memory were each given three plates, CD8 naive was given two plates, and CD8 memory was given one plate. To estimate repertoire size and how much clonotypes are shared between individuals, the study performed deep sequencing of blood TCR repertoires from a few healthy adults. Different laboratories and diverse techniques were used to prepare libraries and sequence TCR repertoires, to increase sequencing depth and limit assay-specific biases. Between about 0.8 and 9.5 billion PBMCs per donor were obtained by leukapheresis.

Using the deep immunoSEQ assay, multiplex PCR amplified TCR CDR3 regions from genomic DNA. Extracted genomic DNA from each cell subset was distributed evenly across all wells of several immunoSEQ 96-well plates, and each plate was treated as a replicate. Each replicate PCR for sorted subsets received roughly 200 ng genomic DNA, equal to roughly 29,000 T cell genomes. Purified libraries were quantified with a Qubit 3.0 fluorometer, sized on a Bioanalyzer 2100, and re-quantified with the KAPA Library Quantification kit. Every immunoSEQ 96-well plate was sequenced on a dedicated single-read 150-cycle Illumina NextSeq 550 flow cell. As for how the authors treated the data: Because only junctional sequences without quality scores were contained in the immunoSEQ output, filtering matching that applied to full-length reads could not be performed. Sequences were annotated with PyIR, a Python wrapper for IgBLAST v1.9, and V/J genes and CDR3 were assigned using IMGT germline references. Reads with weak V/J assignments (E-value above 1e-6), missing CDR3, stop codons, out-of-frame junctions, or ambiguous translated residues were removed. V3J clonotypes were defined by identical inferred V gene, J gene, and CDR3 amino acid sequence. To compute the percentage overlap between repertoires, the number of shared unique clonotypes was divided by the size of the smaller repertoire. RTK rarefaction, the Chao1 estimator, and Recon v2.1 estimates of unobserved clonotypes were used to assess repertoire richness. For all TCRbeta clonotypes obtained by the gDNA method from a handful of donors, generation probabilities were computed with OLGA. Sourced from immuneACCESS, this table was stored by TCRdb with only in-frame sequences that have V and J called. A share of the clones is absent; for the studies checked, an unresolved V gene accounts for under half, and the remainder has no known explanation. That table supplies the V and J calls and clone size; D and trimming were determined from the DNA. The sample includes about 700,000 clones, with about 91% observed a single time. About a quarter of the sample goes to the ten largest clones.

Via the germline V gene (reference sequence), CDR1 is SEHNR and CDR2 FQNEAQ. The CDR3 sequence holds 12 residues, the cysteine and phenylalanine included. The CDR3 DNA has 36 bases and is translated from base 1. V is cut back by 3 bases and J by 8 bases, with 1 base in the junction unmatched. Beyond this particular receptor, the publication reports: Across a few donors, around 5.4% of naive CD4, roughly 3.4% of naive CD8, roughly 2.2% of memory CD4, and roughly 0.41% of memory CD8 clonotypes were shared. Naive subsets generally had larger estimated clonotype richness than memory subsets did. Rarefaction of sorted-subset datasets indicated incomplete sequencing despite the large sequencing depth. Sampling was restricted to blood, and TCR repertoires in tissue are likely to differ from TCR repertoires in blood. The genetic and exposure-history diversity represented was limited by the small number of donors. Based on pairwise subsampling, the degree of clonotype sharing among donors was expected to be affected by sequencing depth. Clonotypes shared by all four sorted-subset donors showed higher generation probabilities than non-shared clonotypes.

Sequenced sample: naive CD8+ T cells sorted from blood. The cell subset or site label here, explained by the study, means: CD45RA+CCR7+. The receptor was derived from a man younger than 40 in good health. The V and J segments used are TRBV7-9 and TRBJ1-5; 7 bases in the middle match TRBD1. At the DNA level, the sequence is TGTGCCAGCAGCTTTCAGGGGGAGCCCCAGCATTTT. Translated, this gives CASSFQGEPQHF.